The T cell receptor (beta chain) described here comes from a study of control samples from healthy donors and cancer patients. Produced via immunoSEQ multiplex PCR; TCRdb's table is partial and in-frame only. The sample includes about 270,000 clones, about 80% of them seen just once. The CDR3 extends over 14 amino acids. Germline CDR1 SNHLY, CDR2 FYNNEI. Deletions cut 5 bases from V and 3 bases from J, with 14 bases between. Ten or more counts support this clone. The specimen was PBMCs. This TCR was recovered from a woman between 55 and 75 years old with lung cancer. The rearrangement joins TRBV2 to TRBJ2-7; a weak D match, TRBD2 (5 bases). Here the CDR3 DNA reads TGTGCCAGCAGTTGGCAGGTACGGGACTACGAGCAGTACTTC. Protein: CASSWQVRDYEQYF.